A single sample is the source of the 17 T cell receptor beta chains below, sequenced in a study of T cells in Graves' hyperthyroidism and ophthalmopathy. The CDR3 regions of TCR beta were amplified from RNA transcripts. First-round RT-PCR of the TCR CDR3 relied on the HTBI primer set. Via MiXCR, TCRdb re-called the multiplex PCR reads, giving one row per CDR3 protein. Here the sample spans about 400,000 distinct CDR3 sequences, more than 13% being singletons. The material sequenced was blood. These receptors came from a man aged 50 to 60 with Graves' ophthalmopathy.

The V call is TRBV29-1, the J call TRBJ1-5; a weak D match, TRBD1 (5 bases). The germline V and J ends were trimmed by 6 bases and 4 bases, with 13 bases remaining between them. The CDR3 contains 13 residues. Germline V gene sequence: CDR1 SQVTM, CDR2 ANQGSEA. In DNA form, the CDR3 reads TGCAGCGTGGGGGGACGAACTAATCAGCCCCAGCATTTT. Translating gives CSVGGRTNQPQHF.

This clonotype has more than one count but fewer than ten. The chain is built from TRBV10-2 and TRBJ2-1; D is ambiguous. With 2 bases removed from V and 0 bases from J, the gap between germline ends came to 5 bases. There are 14 residues in the CDR3. Germline CDR1 WSHSY, CDR2 SAAADI. The CDR3 spells CASSEASSYNEQFF. The CDR3 DNA is TGCGCCAGCAGTGAGGCTAGCTCCTACAATGAGCAGTTCTTC.

This clonotype was counted ten times or more. The genes are TRBV18 and TRBJ1-1, with 7 bases lining up with TRBD1. Germline CDR1 is KGHSH and CDR2 is LQKENI. V dropped 2 bases and J dropped 0; count of bases not matched to a gene: 9. CDR3 length: 17 amino acids. DNA for the CDR3: TGTGCCAGCTCACCAATCCGAATTGACAGGGTGAACACTGAAGCTTTCTTT. It encodes CASSPIRIDRVNTEAFF.

This clonotype was seen at least ten times. As DNA, the CDR3 is TGCAGCGTTGTAGCGGGAGGGCCAGATACGCAGTATTTT. Encoded protein: CSVVAGGPDTQYF. The gene calls are TRBV29-1 and TRBJ2-3, with TRBD2 matching over 11 bases. CDR1 is SQVTM, CDR2 ANQGSEA, per germline. J was trimmed by 4 bases and V by 4 bases; bases with no gene match: 1. This CDR3 is 13 amino acids long.

The rearrangement joins TRBV3-1 to TRBJ1-6, with D possibly TRBD1 on 6 matching bases. Germline V gene sequence: CDR1 LGHDT, CDR2 YNNKEL (reference sequence). Trimming pared 0 bases from V and 1 base from J, leaving 10 bases between. The length of the CDR3 is 17 residues. The CDR3 sequence is CASSQDLGGSYNSPLHF. Written as DNA, the CDR3 is TGTGCCAGCAGCCAAGATCTAGGGGGATCCTATAATTCACCCCTCCACTTT.

The CDR3 here is CASSRNRHTDTQYF. Written as DNA, the CDR3 is TGTGCCAGCAGCAGAAACCGCCACACAGATACGCAGTATTTT. V gene TRBV11-1 combines with J gene TRBJ2-3; D ambiguous. Looked up from germline, CDR1 is SGHAT and CDR2 is FQDESV (reference sequence). The CDR3 has 14 residues. V lost 5 bases, J lost 2 bases, and 11 bases lay in between.

The chain employs TRBV18 and TRBJ1-4, with D unclear. This CDR3 is built from 14 residues. CDR1 is KGHSH, CDR2 LQKENI, per germline. Trimming cost V 2 bases and J 7 bases, with 11 bases left between them. CDR3 sequence reads: CASSPVQGGEKLFF. In nucleotides, the CDR3 is TGTGCCAGCTCACCAGTTCAAGGCGGTGAAAAACTGTTTTTT.

The rearrangement uses TRBV12-3 or TRBV12-4 and TRBJ2-1; D may be TRBD2 (7 bases). The CDR3 is made up of 14 amino acids. V lost 3 bases and J 9 bases, leaving 15 bases between the germline ends. The CDR3 sequence is CASSLGLLQGEQFF. CDR3 bases: TGTGCCAGCAGTTTGGGACTACTACAGGGTGAGCAGTTCTTC.

The chain carries TRBV10-2 and TRBJ1-6; no firm D call. Germline CDR1 and CDR2: WSHSY and SAAADI. V dropped 4 bases and J dropped 6 bases, with 10 bases sitting between them. This CDR3 has 14 amino acids. The CDR3 region has the DNA TGCGCCAGCAGTGTAGCCGAGACTAATTCACCCCTCCACTTT. This sequence encodes CASSVAETNSPLHF.

In its sample, this clonotype was seen a few times. The chain uses TRBV12-3 or TRBV12-4 and TRBJ2-2; 10 bases align to TRBD2. V trimming: 7 bases; J trimming: 1 base; junction bases outside the gene matches: 12. CDR3 length: 18 amino acids. DNA for the CDR3: TGTGCCAGCACCGATCTAGCGGGAGTCCGTTTGAACACCGGGGAGCTGTTTTTT. This gives the protein CASTDLAGVRLNTGELFF.

The chain links TRBV29-1 to TRBJ1-2; TRBD1 aligns across 8 bases. The CDR3 totals 14 residues. Germline V gene lookup returns CDR1 SQVTM and CDR2 ANQGSEA. V shed 2 bases and J 8 bases; nucleotides not matched to a gene: 10. DNA of the CDR3: TGCAGCGTTGAAACGAACAGGGGGGTCGGGGGCTACACCTTC. Amino acid sequence: CSVETNRGVGGYTF.

The chain links TRBV12-3 or TRBV12-4 to TRBJ1-1; D call uncertain. V lost 6 bases and J lost 0, with 17 bases in between. The CDR3 has 16 amino acids. In nucleotides, the CDR3 is TGTGCCAGCAGCCTCTCCTTGGCCGGATTGAACACTGAAGCTTTCTTT. Translating it yields CASSLSLAGLNTEAFF.

In this sample, this clonotype turned up many times. The chain carries TRBV3-1 and TRBJ2-1; 8 bases map to TRBD2. Germline CDR1 LGHDT, CDR2 YNNKEL (reference sequence). The CDR3 totals 16 residues. Trimming at V came to 3 bases and at J to 1 base, leaving 5 bases not matched to a gene. CDR3 DNA sequence: TGTGCCAGCAGCCAGGAAGCGGGAGTATCCTACAATGAGCAGTTCTTC. This translates into CASSQEAGVSYNEQFF.

V gene TRBV6-2 or TRBV6-3 combines with J gene TRBJ2-5, with TRBD1 matching 8 bases. Germline lookup yields CDR1 MNHEY and CDR2 SVGEGT. The CDR3 consists of 15 residues. V lost 4 bases to trimming and J lost 0 bases; unmatched junction nucleotides: 4. The CDR3 here is CASSSPDRDQETQYF. CDR3 bases: TGTGCCAGCAGTTCCCCGGACAGGGACCAAGAGACCCAGTACTTC.

V is TRBV28 and J is TRBJ1-5, with unresolved D. V was cut by 3 bases and J by 0 bases, with 9 bases left in between. This CDR3 contains 15 residues. CDR1 and CDR2 from the germline V gene are MDHEN and SYDVKM. The CDR3 coding sequence is TGTGCCAGCAGTTTTTCGGACGGTAGCAATCAGCCCCAGCATTTT. As protein: CASSFSDGSNQPQHF.

This rearrangement joins TRBV6-2 or TRBV6-3 to TRBJ2-1, with D tentatively TRBD1 or TRBD2 (5 bases each). In germline, CDR1 is MNHEY, CDR2 SVGEGT. This CDR3 region has 16 residues. V lost 5 bases and J 2 bases, leaving 16 bases between the germline ends. This chain's CDR3 is CASSMKRGEPYNEQFF. CDR3 bases: TGTGCCAGCAGTATGAAAAGGGGAGAGCCCTACAATGAGCAGTTCTTC.

The chain has TRBV7-9 and TRBJ2-5, with unresolved D. Germline CDR1 SEHNR, CDR2 FQNEAQ (reference sequence). CDR3 length: 13 residues. Between the trimmed V and J ends, which lost 5 bases and 3 bases, there was a span of 10 bases. The CDR3 spells CASSTTNKETQYF. As DNA, the CDR3 is TGTGCCAGCAGCACAACAAATAAAGAGACCCAGTACTTC.